Listed below are T cell receptor beta chains from one sample, sequenced in a study of blood T cell repertoires in COVID-19. TCRdb's table, derived via immunoSEQ multiplex PCR, lists solely in-frame clones and lacks some. The sample lists 120,000 to 150,000 clones; 84% were seen once. The sequenced material came from peripheral blood. The receptors originated from a human donor in a cohort sampled during active COVID-19. Each CDR3 is given with its conserved first and last residue. Each record gives: J gene, V gene, CDR3 protein.

>TRBJ1-6|TRBV5-5
CASSPRPQDSNSPLHF
>TRBJ1-5|TRBV19
CASSIIGPAGESNQPQHF
>TRBJ2-7|TRBV6-2/TRBV6-3
CASSSQGHPYEQYF
>TRBJ1-1|TRBV28
CASRKQGSDTEAFF
>TRBJ1-1|TRBV19
CASADRGLLNTEAFF
>TRBJ2-1|TRBV3-1/TRBV3-2
CASSQSRVTLWGLAGEQFF
>TRBJ1-5|TRBV2
CASSVDAAGLGSDQPQHF
>TRBJ2-2|TRBV5-1
CASEERTNTGELFF
>TRBJ1-5|TRBV28
CASSPGLGEQPQHF
>TRBJ2-1|TRBV6-5
CASSHRGFPYNEQLF
>TRBJ1-2|TRBV5-1
CASSLGRRGTIANYGYTF
>TRBJ1-2|TRBV7-9
CASSLLTSGDYGYTF
>TRBJ1-4|TRBV29-1
CSVSTGTARYEKLFF
>TRBJ1-1|TRBV6-6
CASSYGQYNMNTEAFF
>TRBJ2-3|TRBV19
CASSIALRTGDTQYF
>TRBJ2-5|TRBV28
CAAPGLAGGPGETQYF
>TRBJ1-1|TRBV13
CASSLAQGATTEAFF
>TRBJ1-6|TRBV19
CASSSLNSPLHF
>TRBJ2-7|TRBV20-1
CSAQSYEQYF
>TRBJ1-4|TRBV4-1
CASSLGQGNEKLFF
>TRBJ1-2|TRBV9
CASSIDRGPYGYTF
>TRBJ1-4|TRBV30
CAWSILSQRMFF
>TRBJ2-1|TRBV12-3/TRBV12-4
CASSQNNEQFF
>TRBJ2-3|TRBV14
CASRQSYPDTQYF
>TRBJ2-3|TRBV30
CAWSAIAVADTQYF
>TRBJ2-2|TRBV6-1
CASREDRVGGELFF
>TRBJ1-5|TRBV28
CASTLPRGPQHF
>TRBJ2-2|TRBV19
CASSLRGGSGVTGELFF
>TRBJ2-7|TRBV5-4
CASTNGGPAVSEQYF
>TRBJ2-7|TRBV27
CASSPRPGQGPYEQYF
>TRBJ1-5|TRBV7-9
CASSRLKTGEDQPQHF
>TRBJ1-4|TRBV20-1
CSARTGKILFF
>TRBJ1-1|TRBV5-1
CASSFDRDTEAFF
>TRBJ2-5|TRBV18
CASSHAWTSEETQYF
>TRBJ1-6|TRBV28
CATGRPNYSYNSPLHF
>TRBJ1-1|TRBV4-1
CASSQGTGLRAFF
>TRBJ2-5|TRBV6-6
CASSAGLAGTETQYF
>TRBJ1-5|TRBV10-3
CAIAEGGAGNQPQHF
>TRBJ2-1|TRBV9
CASSSGIASEQFF
>TRBJ2-3|TRBV28
CASFDTNTDTQYF
>TRBJ2-6|TRBV13
CASSLRVSGANVLTF
>TRBJ1-5|TRBV5-1
CASSYDRGGQPQHF
>TRBJ2-5|TRBV5-1
CASSPGQTQETQYF
>TRBJ1-2|TRBV7-2
CASSEYGQGNYGYTF
>TRBJ2-2|TRBV4-1
CASSRGHLLGTGELFF
>TRBJ1-5|TRBV20-1
CSASIGGQPQHF
>TRBJ2-3|TRBV19
CASSIGMTGTDTQYF
>TRBJ2-7|TRBV3-1/TRBV3-2
CASSQARLAGSEQYF
>TRBJ1-1|TRBV11-2
CASSLTNTEAFF
>TRBJ1-1|TRBV25-1
CASSEFGEGNTEAFF
>TRBJ2-7|TRBV29-1
CSVGQGHEQYF
>TRBJ2-3|TRBV15
CATSRGDRGYTDTQYF
>TRBJ2-7|TRBV5-1
CASSLVPGGGEQYF